The clone carrying this T cell receptor (beta chain) was detected only a few times. These data come from a study of blood T cells in healthy people across ages. The second PCR ran about 6 to 12 cycles with a sample-barcoded 5' primer and J-beta primers. TCRdb independently ran MiXCR on the 5' RACE reads; one entry per CDR3 protein. The repertoire consists of 1.5 million to 2 million distinct CDR3 sequences, with roughly 27% occurring once and the leading ten covering roughly 8%. Sequencing input: blood. The sequence came from a woman under 40 in good health.

The CDR3 spells CSARDVRGTTYEQYF. The CDR3, as DNA: TGCAGTGCTAGAGATGTACGGGGGACTACCTACGAGCAGTACTTC. The V call is TRBV20-1, the J call TRBJ2-7, with 7 bases fitting TRBD2. The V and J ends lost 0 bases and 2 bases, in that order; junction bases with no gene match: 7. The germline V gene encodes CDR1 DFQATT and CDR2 SNEGSKA (reference sequence). The CDR3 sequence is 15 residues long.